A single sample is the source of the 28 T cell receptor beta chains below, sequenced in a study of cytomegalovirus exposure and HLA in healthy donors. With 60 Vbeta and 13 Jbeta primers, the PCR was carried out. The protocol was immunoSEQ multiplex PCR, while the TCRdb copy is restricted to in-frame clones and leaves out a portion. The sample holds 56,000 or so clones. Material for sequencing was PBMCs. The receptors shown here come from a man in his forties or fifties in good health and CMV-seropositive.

The DNA of the CDR3 is TGTGCCAGAATTTGGCGGTGGATGCTCCACTTT. Its translation is CARIWRWMLHF. The V and J genes are TRBV25-1 and TRBJ1-6; no clear D gene. CDR1 is MGHDK, CDR2 SYGVNS, per germline. This CDR3 is 11 amino acids long. The V end lost 9 bases, the J end lost 16 bases, and 16 bases lay between the germline ends.

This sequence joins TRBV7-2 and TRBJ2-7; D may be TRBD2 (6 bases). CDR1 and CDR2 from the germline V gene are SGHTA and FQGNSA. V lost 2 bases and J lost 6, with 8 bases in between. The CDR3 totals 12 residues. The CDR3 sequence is CASSLLATEQYF. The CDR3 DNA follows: TGTGCCAGCAGCTTACTAGCGACCGAGCAGTACTTC.

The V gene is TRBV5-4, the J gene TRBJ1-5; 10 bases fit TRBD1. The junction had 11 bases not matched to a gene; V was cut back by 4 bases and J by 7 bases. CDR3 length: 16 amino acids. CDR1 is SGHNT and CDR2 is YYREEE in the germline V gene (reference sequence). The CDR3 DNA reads TGTGCCAGCAGCAATGGGGGGACAGGGGTAGGACAGCCCCAGCATTTT. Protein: CASSNGGTGVGQPQHF.

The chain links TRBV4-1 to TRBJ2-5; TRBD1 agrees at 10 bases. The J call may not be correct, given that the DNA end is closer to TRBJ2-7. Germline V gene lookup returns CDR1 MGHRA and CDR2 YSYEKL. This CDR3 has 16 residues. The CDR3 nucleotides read TGCGCCAGCAGCCAAGAACACCGGGACAGGGGTGGCGAGCAGTACTTC. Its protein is CASSQEHRDRGGEQYF.

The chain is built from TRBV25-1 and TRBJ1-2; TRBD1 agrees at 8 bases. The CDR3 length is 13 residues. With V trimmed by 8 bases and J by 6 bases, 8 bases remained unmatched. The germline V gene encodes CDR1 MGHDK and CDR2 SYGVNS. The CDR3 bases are TGTGCCAGCCGATTGGACAGGGCCAATGGCTACACCTTC. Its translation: CASRLDRANGYTF.

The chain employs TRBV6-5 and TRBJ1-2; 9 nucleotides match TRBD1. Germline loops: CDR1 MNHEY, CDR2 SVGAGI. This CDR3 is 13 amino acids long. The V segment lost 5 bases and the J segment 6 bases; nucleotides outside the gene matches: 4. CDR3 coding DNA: TGTGCCAGCAGTATGGGACAGGGCAATGGCTACACCTTC. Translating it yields CASSMGQGNGYTF.

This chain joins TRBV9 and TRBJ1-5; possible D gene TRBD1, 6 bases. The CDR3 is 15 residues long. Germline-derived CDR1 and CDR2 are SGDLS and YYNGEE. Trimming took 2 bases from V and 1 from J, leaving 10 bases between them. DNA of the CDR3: TGTGCCAGCAGCGTCGGGGGGGCGAGCAATCAGCCCCAGCATTTT. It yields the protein CASSVGGASNQPQHF.

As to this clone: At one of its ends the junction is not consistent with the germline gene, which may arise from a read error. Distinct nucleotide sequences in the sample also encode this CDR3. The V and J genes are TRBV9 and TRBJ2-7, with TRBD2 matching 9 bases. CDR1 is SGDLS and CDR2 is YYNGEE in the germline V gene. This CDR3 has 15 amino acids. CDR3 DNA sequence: TGCGCCAGCAGCGAGACCGGGGGGACTAGCCGGGAGCAGTACTTC. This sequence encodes CASSETGGTSREQYF.

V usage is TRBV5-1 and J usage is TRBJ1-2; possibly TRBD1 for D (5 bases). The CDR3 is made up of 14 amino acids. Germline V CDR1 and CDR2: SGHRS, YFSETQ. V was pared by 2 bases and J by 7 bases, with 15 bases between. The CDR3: CASSLQESRAGYTF. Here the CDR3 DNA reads TGCGCCAGCAGCTTACAGGAAAGCCGGGCTGGCTACACCTTC.

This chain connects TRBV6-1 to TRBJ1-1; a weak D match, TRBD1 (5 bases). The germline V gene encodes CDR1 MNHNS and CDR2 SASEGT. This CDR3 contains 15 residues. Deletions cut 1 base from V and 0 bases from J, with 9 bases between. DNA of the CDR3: TGTGCCAGCAGTGAAGGGGTCAGGGTGAACACTGAAGCTTTCTTT. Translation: CASSEGVRVNTEAFF.

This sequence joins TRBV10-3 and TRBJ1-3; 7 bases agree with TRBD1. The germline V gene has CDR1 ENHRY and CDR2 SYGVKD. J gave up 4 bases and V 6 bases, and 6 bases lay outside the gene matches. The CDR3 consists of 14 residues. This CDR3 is CAISQQGRGNTIYF. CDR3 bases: TGTGCCATCAGCCAACAGGGGAGGGGAAACACCATATATTTT.

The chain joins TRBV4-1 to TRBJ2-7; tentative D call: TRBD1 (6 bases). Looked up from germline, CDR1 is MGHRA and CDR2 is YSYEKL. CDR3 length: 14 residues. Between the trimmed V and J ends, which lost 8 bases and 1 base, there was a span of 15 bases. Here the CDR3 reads CASSRRDTSYEQYF. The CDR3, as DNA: TGCGCCAGCTCAAGAAGGGACACGTCCTACGAGCAGTACTTC.

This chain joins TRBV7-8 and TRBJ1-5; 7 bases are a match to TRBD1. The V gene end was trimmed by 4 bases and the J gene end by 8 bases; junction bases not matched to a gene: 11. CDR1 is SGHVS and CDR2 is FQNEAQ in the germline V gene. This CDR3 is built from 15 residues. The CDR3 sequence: CASSSRQGEIEPQHF. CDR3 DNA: TGTGCCAGCAGCTCCAGACAGGGAGAGATAGAGCCCCAGCATTTT.

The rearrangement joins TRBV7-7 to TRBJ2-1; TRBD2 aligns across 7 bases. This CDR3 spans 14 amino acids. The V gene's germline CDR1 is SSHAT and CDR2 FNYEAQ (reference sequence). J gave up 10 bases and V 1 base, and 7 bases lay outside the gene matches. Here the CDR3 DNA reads TGTGCCAGCAGCTTAGGGGGAGGGCGGGGCGAGCAGTTCTTC. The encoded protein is CASSLGGGRGEQFF.

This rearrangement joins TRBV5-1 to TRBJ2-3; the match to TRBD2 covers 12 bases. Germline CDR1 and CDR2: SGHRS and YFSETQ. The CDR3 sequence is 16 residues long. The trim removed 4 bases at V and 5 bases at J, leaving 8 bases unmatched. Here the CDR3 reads CASSLASGGAGDTQYF. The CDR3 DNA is TGCGCCAGCAGCCTCGCTAGCGGGGGGGCGGGAGATACGCAGTATTTT.

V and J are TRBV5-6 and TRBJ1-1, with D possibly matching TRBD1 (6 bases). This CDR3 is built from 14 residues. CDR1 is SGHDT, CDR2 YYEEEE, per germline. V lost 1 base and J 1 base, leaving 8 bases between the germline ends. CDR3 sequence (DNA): TGTGCCAGCAGCTTGCCAGGGGAGAACACTGAAGCTTTCTTT. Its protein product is CASSLPGENTEAFF.

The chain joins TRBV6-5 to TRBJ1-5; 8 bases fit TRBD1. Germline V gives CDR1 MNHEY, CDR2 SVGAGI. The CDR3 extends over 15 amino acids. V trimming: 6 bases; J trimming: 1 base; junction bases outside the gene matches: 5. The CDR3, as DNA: TGTGCCAGCAGCATCCGACAGGGGAGCAATCAGCCCCAGCATTTT. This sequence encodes CASSIRQGSNQPQHF.

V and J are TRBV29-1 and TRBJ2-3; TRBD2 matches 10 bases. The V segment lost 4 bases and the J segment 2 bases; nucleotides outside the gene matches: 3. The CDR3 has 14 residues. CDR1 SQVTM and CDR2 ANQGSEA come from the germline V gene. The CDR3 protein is CSVASGGTTDTQYF. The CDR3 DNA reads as TGCAGCGTTGCTAGCGGGGGAACCACAGATACGCAGTATTTT.

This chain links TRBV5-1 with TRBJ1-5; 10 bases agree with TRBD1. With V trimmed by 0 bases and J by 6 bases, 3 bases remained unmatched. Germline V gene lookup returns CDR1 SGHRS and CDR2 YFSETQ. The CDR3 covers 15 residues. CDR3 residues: CASSLDGTGVQPQHF. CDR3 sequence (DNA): TGCGCCAGCAGCTTGGACGGGACAGGGGTTCAGCCCCAGCATTTT. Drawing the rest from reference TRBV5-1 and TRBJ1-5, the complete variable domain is KAGVTQTPRYLIKTRGQQVTLSCSPISGHRSVSWYQQTPGQGLQFLFEYFSETQRNKGNFPGRFSGRQFSNSRSEMNVSTLELGDSALYLCASSLDGTGVQPQHFGDGTRLSIL.

In nucleotides, the CDR3 is TGCGCCAGCAGCTTCGACTCTGTGAAGGCTGCGACTGAAGCTTTCTTT. This sequence encodes CASSFDSVKAATEAFF. The chain recombines TRBV4-1 with TRBJ1-1, with D unclear. The length of the CDR3 is 16 residues. Germline values: CDR1 MGHRA, CDR2 YSYEKL. With 5 bases removed from V and 5 bases from J, the gap between germline ends came to 21 bases.

CDR3 residues: CASSLDRDRAGNTIYF. CDR3 nucleotide sequence: TGCGCCAGCAGCTTGGACCGGGACAGGGCTGGAAACACCATATATTTT. V usage is TRBV5-1 and J usage is TRBJ1-3; 9 nucleotides match TRBD1. Germline V CDR1 and CDR2: SGHRS, YFSETQ. The CDR3 has 16 residues. Trimming took 0 bases from V and 2 from J; bases not matched to a gene: 3. Filled out from reference TRBV5-1 and TRBJ1-3, the complete variable domain reads KAGVTQTPRYLIKTRGQQVTLSCSPISGHRSVSWYQQTPGQGLQFLFEYFSETQRNKGNFPGRFSGRQFSNSRSEMNVSTLELGDSALYLCASSLDRDRAGNTIYFGEGSWLTVV.

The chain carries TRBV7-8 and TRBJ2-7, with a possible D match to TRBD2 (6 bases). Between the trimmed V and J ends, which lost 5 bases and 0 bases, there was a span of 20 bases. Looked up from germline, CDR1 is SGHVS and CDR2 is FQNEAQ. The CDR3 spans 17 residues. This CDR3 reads CASSLKRGGVDSYEQYF. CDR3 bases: TGTGCCAGCAGCCTAAAAAGGGGCGGGGTGGACTCCTACGAGCAGTACTTC.

CDR3 bases: TGTGCCAGCAGCGTAGCTAGGGGGACTAGCGGGTACCAAGAGACCCAGTACTTC. It encodes CASSVARGTSGYQETQYF. J is TRBJ2-5 and V is TRBV9; 12 bases match TRBD2. The V segment lost 0 bases and the J segment 0 bases; nucleotides outside the gene matches: 6. The CDR3 is 18 amino acids. CDR1 and CDR2 (germline): SGDLS, YYNGEE.

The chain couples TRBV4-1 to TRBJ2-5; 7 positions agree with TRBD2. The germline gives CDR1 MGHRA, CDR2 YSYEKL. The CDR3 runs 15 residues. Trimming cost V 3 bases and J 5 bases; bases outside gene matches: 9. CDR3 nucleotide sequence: TGCGCCAGCAGCCAGGAGCAATTCGGGGGGGAGACCCAGTACTTC. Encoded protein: CASSQEQFGGETQYF.

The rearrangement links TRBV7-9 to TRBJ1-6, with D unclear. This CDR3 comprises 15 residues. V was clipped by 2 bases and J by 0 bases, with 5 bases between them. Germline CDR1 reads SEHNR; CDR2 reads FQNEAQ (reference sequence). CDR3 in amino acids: CASSLSGSYNSPLHF. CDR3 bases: TGTGCCAGCAGCTTATCGGGCTCCTATAATTCACCCCTCCACTTT.

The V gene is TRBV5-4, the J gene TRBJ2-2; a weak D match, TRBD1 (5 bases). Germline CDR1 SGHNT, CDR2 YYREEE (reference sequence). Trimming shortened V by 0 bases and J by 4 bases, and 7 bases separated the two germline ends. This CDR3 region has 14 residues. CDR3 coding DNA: TGTGCCAGCAGCTTGGACAGGCTCACCGGGGAGCTGTTTTTT. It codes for CASSLDRLTGELFF.

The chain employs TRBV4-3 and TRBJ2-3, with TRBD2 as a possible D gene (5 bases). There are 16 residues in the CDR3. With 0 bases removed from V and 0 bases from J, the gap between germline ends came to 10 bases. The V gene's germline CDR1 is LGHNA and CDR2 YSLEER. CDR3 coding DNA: TGCGCCAGCAGCCAAGATTTGGGGAGTAGCACAGATACGCAGTATTTT. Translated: CASSQDLGSSTDTQYF.

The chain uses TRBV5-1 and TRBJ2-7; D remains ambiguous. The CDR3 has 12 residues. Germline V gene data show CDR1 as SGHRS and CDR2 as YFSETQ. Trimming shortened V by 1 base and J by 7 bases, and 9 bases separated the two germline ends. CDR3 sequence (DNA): TGCGCCAGCAGCTTGCCACGCGGTGAGCAGTACTTC. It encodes CASSLPRGEQYF.